The 28 T cell receptor beta chains reported below all come from one sample, sequenced in a study of identical twins. Each CDR3 protein gets one entry after TCRdb re-called the 5' RACE reads with MiXCR. The top ten hold about 0.48% of the sample, which has approximately 550,000 distinct CDR3 sequences, approximately 20% seen once. The sample was also reused in another study, on yellow fever vaccine responses in identical twins.

The sample consisted of CD4+ T cells sorted from blood. All receptors come from a woman younger than 35 in good health.

This clonotype has only a few counts. The chain carries TRBV20-1 and TRBJ2-1; 14 bases align to TRBD2. The germline gives CDR1 DFQATT, CDR2 SNEGSKA (reference sequence). This CDR3 has 16 residues. V was clipped by 3 bases and J by 6 bases; unmatched bases: 7. CDR3 sequence (DNA): TGCAGTGCTAGTATAGTGACTAGCGGGAGGGCCAATGAGCAGTTCTTC. It encodes CSASIVTSGRANEQFF.

This clonotype was seen more than once but under ten times. The chain links TRBV5-1 to TRBJ2-5; 8 nucleotides align to TRBD1. V gave up 0 bases and J gave up 4 bases; unmatched junction bases: 8. CDR1 SGHRS and CDR2 YFSETQ come from the germline V gene. CDR3 length: 16 amino acids. CDR3 region: CASSLAFSGTGETQYF. The CDR3 DNA sequence: TGCGCCAGCAGCTTGGCATTTTCCGGGACAGGAGAGACCCAGTACTTC.

In its sample, this clonotype was seen a few times. The chain links TRBV20-1 to TRBJ2-3, with TRBD2 matching over 9 bases. Germline CDR1 DFQATT, CDR2 SNEGSKA (reference sequence). Trimming cost V 0 bases and J 4 bases; bases outside gene matches: 5. The CDR3 consists of 15 residues. CDR3 in DNA: TGCAGTGCTAGAGATGCGCGGGGGGGCCCAGATACGCAGTATTTT. Its translation: CSARDARGGPDTQYF.

The rearrangement uses TRBV20-1 and TRBJ2-7; D is possibly TRBD1 or TRBD2 (6 bases each). The germline V and J ends were trimmed by 1 base and 0 bases, with 13 bases remaining between them. There are 15 residues in the CDR3. Per germline, CDR1 DFQATT and CDR2 SNEGSKA (reference sequence). CDR3: CSARGGAGSSYEQYF. The CDR3 DNA reads as TGCAGTGCTAGAGGGGGGGCGGGCAGCTCCTACGAGCAGTACTTC.

The chain carries TRBV7-9 and TRBJ2-5; maybe TRBD1 (6 bases). V was clipped by 7 bases and J by 4 bases, with 22 bases between them. The CDR3 spans 16 residues. Germline V gene sequence: CDR1 SEHNR, CDR2 FQNEAQ (reference sequence). The CDR3: CASNEGHPSLRETQYF. In DNA, the CDR3 is TGTGCCAGCAATGAGGGACATCCGAGCCTCCGAGAGACCCAGTACTTC.

As DNA, the CDR3 is TGTGCCAGCAGCCAAGGTCAGGTTGGATACAATGAGCAGTTCTTC. Translating gives CASSQGQVGYNEQFF. The rearrangement links TRBV3-1 to TRBJ2-1; no definite D call. Trimming shortened V by 1 base and J by 4 bases, and 11 bases separated the two germline ends. The CDR3 has 15 residues. CDR1 and CDR2 from the germline V gene are LGHDT and YNNKEL (reference sequence).

This clonotype was seen repeatedly, ten times or more. This sequence joins TRBV5-1 and TRBJ1-3; D gene unclear. This CDR3 comprises 14 residues. Germline CDR1 SGHRS, CDR2 YFSETQ. V gave up 0 bases and J gave up 1 base, with 5 bases separating them. DNA for the CDR3: TGCGCCAGCAGCTTGGCAGGATCTGGAAACACCATATATTTT. Its translation: CASSLAGSGNTIYF.

There are a few counts of this clonotype. The chain uses TRBV5-1 and TRBJ2-4; no firm D call. Germline CDR1 and CDR2: SGHRS and YFSETQ. This CDR3 is 13 amino acids long. V was cut by 2 bases and J by 8 bases, with 11 bases left in between. The DNA for the CDR3 is TGCGCCAGCAGCTTTCGAATGTCGGACATTCAGTACTTC. Encoded protein: CASSFRMSDIQYF. The whole variable domain, remainder taken from reference TRBV5-1 and TRBJ2-4, is KAGVTQTPRYLIKTRGQQVTLSCSPISGHRSVSWYQQTPGQGLQFLFEYFSETQRNKGNFPGRFSGRQFSNSRSEMNVSTLELGDSALYLCASSFRMSDIQYFGAGTRLSVL.

For the CDR3, the DNA is TGCGCCAGCAGCCAAGTGGTCACCACAGATACGCAGTATTTT. Its protein product is CASSQVVTTDTQYF. The chain links TRBV4-1 to TRBJ2-3, with D hard to call. V shed 1 base and J shed 2 bases, with 7 bases lying between them. The germline V gene encodes CDR1 MGHRA and CDR2 YSYEKL. The length of the CDR3 is 14 residues.

This clonotype was counted only a few times. The J gene is TRBJ1-1, the V gene TRBV7-3; 7 bases line up with TRBD1. With 5 bases clipped from V and 2 bases from J, the junction kept 5 bases outside the gene matches. Germline CDR1 reads SGHTA; CDR2 reads FQGTGA. The CDR3 sequence is 14 residues long. The CDR3 nucleotides read TGTGCCAGCAGCGCAGGACAGGTAAACACTGAAGCTTTCTTT. It yields the protein CASSAGQVNTEAFF.

The chain recombines TRBV24-1 with TRBJ2-1; 13 nucleotides align to TRBD2. V lost 6 bases and J lost 5; bases outside the gene matches: 6. The CDR3 sequence is 16 residues long. Germline-derived CDR1 and CDR2 are KGHDR and SFDVKD. The CDR3 DNA sequence: TGTGCCACCAGTACTTGGACTAGCGGGGGAAACAATGAGCAGTTCTTC. Protein product: CATSTWTSGGNNEQFF.

In its sample, this clonotype was seen a few times. The chain couples TRBV20-1 to TRBJ1-6, with D possibly matching TRBD1 (6 bases). The CDR3 has 14 amino acids. Germline CDR1 and CDR2: DFQATT and SNEGSKA (reference sequence). V dropped 3 bases and J dropped 9 bases, with 15 bases sitting between them. CDR3 amino acids: CSASRQDSGSPLHF. CDR3 sequence (DNA): TGCAGTGCTAGCCGACAGGATTCGGGTTCACCCCTCCACTTT.

This clonotype appeared a few times. V usage is TRBV7-2 and J usage is TRBJ1-2, with TRBD1 as a possible D gene (5 bases). The CDR3 has 14 residues. V dropped 4 bases and J dropped 7 bases, with 16 bases sitting between them. Germline CDR1 reads SGHTA; CDR2 reads FQGNSA. CDR3 coding DNA: TGTGCCAGCAGCTCCGGGGCGCCTCTTCGTGGCTACACCTTC. As protein: CASSSGAPLRGYTF.

About this clonotype: Its ends do not fully match the called genes, so a read error is possible. This chain connects TRBV29-1 to TRBJ2-1; D is undetermined. Germline CDR1 SQVTM, CDR2 ANQGSEA. CDR3 length: 14 amino acids. Here the CDR3 DNA reads TGCAGAGTTGACGCTAGTCGCTCCTACAATGAGCAGTTCTTC. This sequence encodes CRVDASRSYNEQFF.

This clonotype was observed a handful of times. V usage is TRBV12-3 or TRBV12-4 and J usage is TRBJ2-1; tentatively, D is TRBD1 or TRBD2 (6 bases each). The CDR3 sequence is 15 residues long. Trimming stripped 6 bases from V and 4 bases from J, with 16 bases between. CDR3 loop: CASSKGGLGYNEQFF. DNA for the CDR3: TGTGCCAGCAGCAAGGGGGGACTTGGGTACAATGAGCAGTTCTTC.

This clonotype showed up just a few times. The V gene is TRBV6-1, the J gene TRBJ1-6; 7 nucleotides match TRBD1. CDR3 length equals 15 residues. J lost 8 bases, V lost 5 bases, and 9 bases had no gene match. In germline, CDR1 is MNHNS, CDR2 SASEGT. CDR3 DNA sequence: TGTGCCAGCAGTCCCTTCAGGGGGAGGGATTCACCCCTCCACTTT. It codes for CASSPFRGRDSPLHF.

This clonotype was detected a few times. This chain uses TRBV12-3 or TRBV12-4 with TRBJ2-7; 12 nucleotides match TRBD2. Trimming at V came to 5 bases and at J to 2 bases, leaving 1 base not matched to a gene. The CDR3 sequence is 14 residues long. This CDR3 reads CASSPSGGAYEQYV. DNA of the CDR3: TGTGCCAGCAGTCCTAGCGGGGGGGCCTACGAGCAGTACGTC.

This chain links TRBV4-1 with TRBJ2-7, with D possibly matching TRBD2 (7 bases). V lost 4 bases to trimming and J lost 0 bases, with 19 bases between them. The CDR3 runs to 17 residues. From germline, CDR1 is MGHRA and CDR2 YSYEKL. The CDR3 nucleotides are TGCGCCAGCAGCCTAGGGGGGGGTCGAGGGAACTCCTACGAGCAGTACTTC. As protein: CASSLGGGRGNSYEQYF.

In DNA form, the CDR3 reads TGTGCCAGCAGCCAAGTGGGAAGGGGAGGAGGGCTACGGAATGAGCAGTTCTTC. This codes for CASSQVGRGGGLRNEQFF. The chain recombines TRBV3-1 with TRBJ2-1; TRBD2 might be the D (6 bases). The CDR3 sequence is 18 residues long. The V gene's germline CDR1 is LGHDT and CDR2 YNNKEL (reference sequence). With 1 base removed from V and 7 bases from J, the gap between germline ends came to 23 bases.

This clonotype was detected only a few times. This chain uses TRBV7-8 with TRBJ2-5; D call uncertain. CDR1 and CDR2 (germline): SGHVS, FQNEAQ. The CDR3 runs to 15 residues. Deletions cut 3 bases from V and 0 bases from J, with 11 bases between. CDR3 DNA: TGTGCCAGCAGCTTTCAAAAAACGTACCAAGAGACCCAGTACTTC. Translated: CASSFQKTYQETQYF.

This clonotype was seen only a few times. The gene calls are TRBV20-1 and TRBJ2-3; D possibly matches TRBD1 or TRBD2 (5 bases each). Germline assignment: CDR1 DFQATT and CDR2 SNEGSKA (reference sequence). The CDR3 contains 13 residues. V lost 1 base to trimming and J lost 2 bases, with 7 bases between them. The CDR3 region is CSARGGDTDTQYF. CDR3 nucleotide sequence: TGCAGTGCTAGAGGAGGGGACACAGATACGCAGTATTTT.

J is TRBJ1-4 and V is TRBV5-6; D not certain. Trimming cost V 4 bases and J 0 bases, with 4 bases left between them. This CDR3 has 13 residues. The germline CDR1 and CDR2 sequences are SGHDT and YYEEEE. The CDR3 region has the DNA TGTGCCAGCAGCGGAACAACTAATGAAAAACTGTTTTTT. Translated: CASSGTTNEKLFF.

This clonotype was seen a few times. CDR3 sequence reads: CASSYTGDGYGYTF. The CDR3 nucleotides are TGTGCCAGCAGTTACACAGGGGACGGCTATGGCTACACCTTC. The chain combines TRBV6-5 with TRBJ1-2, with TRBD1 matching 7 bases. Germline assignment: CDR1 MNHEY and CDR2 SVGAGI. With 2 bases clipped from V and 4 bases from J, the junction kept 4 bases outside the gene matches. This CDR3 is built from 14 residues.

The chain uses TRBV11-2 and TRBJ2-5; the match to TRBD1 covers 8 bases. After removal of 5 bases from V and 5 bases from J, the junction contained 10 bases not matched to a gene. CDR1 and CDR2 (germline): SGHAT, FQNNGV. The CDR3 covers 15 residues. The CDR3 spells CASSTDRGVRETQYF. In nucleotides, the CDR3 is TGTGCCAGCAGCACCGACAGGGGCGTGCGTGAGACCCAGTACTTC.

This clonotype turned up a few times. This sequence joins TRBV10-3 and TRBJ2-1; 9 bases match TRBD2. In germline, CDR1 is ENHRY, CDR2 SYGVKD. CDR3 size: 15 residues. With 3 bases clipped from V and 9 bases from J, the junction kept 9 bases outside the gene matches. The CDR3 DNA reads as TGTGCCATCAGTGATCGGGTAGCGGGAGTTTCTGAGCAGTTCTTC. It specifies CAISDRVAGVSEQFF.

This clonotype was counted a few times. V is TRBV7-2 and J is TRBJ1-1; 8 bases are a match to TRBD1. The ends lost 5 bases at V and 4 bases at J; junction bases unmatched: 3. This CDR3 region has 13 residues. Germline V CDR1 and CDR2: SGHTA, FQGNSA. Here the CDR3 DNA reads TGTGCCAGCAGCGACAGGGGTATCACTGAAGCTTTCTTT. The encoded protein is CASSDRGITEAFF.

This clonotype showed up many times. The CDR3 nucleotides are TGTGCCAGCCGGGACGGAAATCAGCCCCAGCATTTT. Translating it yields CASRDGNQPQHF. The rearrangement links TRBV12-3 or TRBV12-4 to TRBJ1-5, with D possibly matching TRBD1 (5 bases). The CDR3 has 12 amino acids. The V gene lost 8 bases and the J gene lost 4 bases, with 9 bases spanning the gap.

This clonotype was detected only a few times. The chain couples TRBV9 to TRBJ2-1; D gene uncertain. The CDR3 is 12 amino acids. Germline CDR1 reads SGDLS; CDR2 reads YYNGEE. With 1 base removed from V and 12 bases from J, the gap between germline ends came to 11 bases. The CDR3: CASSVPSPRQFF. DNA for the CDR3: TGTGCCAGCAGCGTACCGTCCCCACGGCAGTTCTTC.